This TCR beta chain originates from a study of T cell responses to AZD1222 COVID-19 vaccine. General study findings and limits: Donors were largely white British and mainly female; clonal diversity was possibly underestimated. Vaccination with two AZD1222 doses was followed by a rise in Spike-specific TCR breadth and depth.

Sequencing was performed with immunoSEQ multiplex PCR; in TCRdb, only in-frame clones are kept and a portion is missing. The sample has about 140,000 clones, 80% to 95% seen once. Germline V lookup: CDR1 LGHDT, CDR2 YNNKEL (reference sequence). This CDR3 is built from 11 residues. Trimming left V 4 bases short and J 7 bases short, with 7 bases between. Comment on this clone: Its antigen is currently unknown.

This sequence originates from an adult in good health. The sequencing here drew on peripheral blood, taken on day 0 of AZD1222 vaccination. The chain recombines TRBV3-1 (or the pseudogene TRBV3-2) with TRBJ2-5, with D perhaps matching TRBD2 (5 bases). The CDR3 loop reads CASSLGGTQYF. CDR3 DNA: TGTGCCAGCAGCCTTGGAGGGACCCAGTACTTC.